The source of this T cell receptor beta chain is a study of T cells after yellow fever vaccination. This clonotype appeared many times. Its matching antigen is unknown. The CDR3 runs 15 residues. V lost 5 bases to trimming and J lost 1 base; unmatched junction nucleotides: 2. The TCR cDNA carried a universal primer site and UMIs from 5'RACE template switching. TCRdb analysed the 5' RACE reads with MiXCR anew, one entry per CDR3 protein. The repertoire holds some 350,000 distinct CDR3 sequences, with 6.2% as singletons. Findings of the study overall: Most primary-vaccination clones recurred post-booster (under 98% CD4, just over 85% CD8).

The V call is TRBV12-3 or TRBV12-4, the J call TRBJ2-2; 9 bases map to TRBD1. This sequence originates from a man younger than 45 who received the YFV17D yellow fever vaccine. This specimen consisted of PBMCs, obtained 5 days after the yellow fever booster vaccination. The CDR3 loop is CASSLDRGNTGELFF. The CDR3 DNA is TGTGCCAGCAGTCTGGACAGGGGGAACACCGGGGAGCTGTTTTTT.